This entry lists 2 T cell receptor beta chains sequenced from one sample in a study of T cells after posttransplantation cyclophosphamide. Repertoires were generated with immunoSEQ multiplex PCR, while TCRdb's copy carries only in-frame clones and drops some. The sample shows around 600 clones, 70% to 90% of them seen only once. The specimen sequenced was memory CD8+ T cells sorted from blood. Receptors originate from a middle-aged man in good health, CMV-negative, and a related stem cell transplant donor.

The J gene is TRBJ2-5, the V gene TRBV2, with 8 bases that match TRBD2. Trimming cost V 6 bases and J 4 bases; bases outside gene matches: 10. Germline CDR1 is SNHLY and CDR2 is FYNNEI. CDR3 size: 15 residues. The CDR3 DNA sequence: TGTGCCAGCAGGAGCGGGGGCTCGGCGGTAGAGACCCAGTACTTC. It yields the protein CASRSGGSAVETQYF.

The genes are TRBV2 and TRBJ1-2; the match to TRBD1 covers 10 bases. V lost 8 bases, J lost 7 bases, and 10 bases stayed unmatched. Germline assignment: CDR1 SNHLY and CDR2 FYNNEI. The CDR3 has 14 residues. CDR3 sequence: CASVTGGGKRGYTF. The DNA of the CDR3 is TGTGCCAGCGTGACAGGGGGCGGAAAGCGTGGCTACACCTTC.